Given below is one TCR beta chain in context. Its antigen remains undetermined. Nothing much larger sits one base from this clone, and base qualities are not available. The cohort consisted of more than 650 healthy bone marrow donors. At the time of sampling, every cohort member was nominally healthy, though immune exposures that went unrecorded were likely present. CMV serostatus was recorded as positive for 289 and negative for about 55% of the 666 cohort members, whereas no CMV serostatus was recorded for the donor in question. Each donor provided a peripheral blood sample, and peripheral blood mononuclear cells were used for TCR beta sequencing. Genomic DNA was extracted from the blood cell samples with the Qiagen DNeasy Blood Extraction Kit. The library came from the immunoSEQ multiplex PCR assay. For the multiplex PCR, a mixture combining 60 forward primers for TCR Vbeta segments and 13 reverse primers for TCR Jbeta segments was used. Amplification of the CDR3 region of rearranged TCR beta genes was performed with a multiplex PCR assay on genomic DNA. On the Illumina HiSeq System, the amplified TCR beta libraries were sequenced as 87-base-pair reads. The authors' pipeline ran thus. Across the 500 to 850 repertoires, a later analysis counted some 80 million unique TCR beta chains, roughly 11 million of which were shared by at least two donors. A nearest-neighbor algorithm error-corrected the raw reads and collapsed the reads into unique sequences, merging closely related sequences to remove PCR and sequencing errors. To assign V, D and J gene segments, CDR3 sequences were aligned to IMGT reference sequences. For a sequence to be retained, a match of at least six nucleotides was required to both a V gene segment and a J gene segment. A rearrangement was called productive if the CDR3 had no stop codons and remained in frame with V and J, and every other rearrangement was called non-productive. CDR3 was defined according to IMGT convention as the region running from the second conserved V-encoded cysteine to the conserved J-encoded phenylalanine. The earlier analysis of more than 450 of the donors excluded sequences that lacked an unambiguous match to a single V gene segment. An earlier analysis of 587 of the donors classified V segments as functional when productive rearrangements were above 56.7% and as segregating when the standard deviation between donors was above 5%. To diagnose cytomegalovirus status from the catalog of TCR beta chain sequences, a statistical classification framework was built. A later analysis assigned V and J genes by comparing TCR nucleotide sequences with IMGT/GENE-DB human TR gene sequences. The TCRdist pipeline was used in a later analysis to assign CDR3 sequences and most-parsimonious VDJ recombination scenarios. A later analysis defined each TCR beta chain by its CDR3 amino acid sequence plus V-gene family, and excluded reads lacking a unique V-gene family. As a way to deal with suspected cross-contamination and a sequencing artifact, a later analysis dropped nearly 600 nucleotide sequences that were highly shared and had low generation probability. In a later analysis, a clonal expansion index was calculated for each public chain from normalized within-repertoire ranks of inferred template counts. Generation probabilities in a later analysis came from a VDJ recombination model fitted to out-of-frame rearrangements, and those results were checked against IGoR. In a later analysis, TCR-TCR, TCR-HLA and TCR-CMV co-occurrence was scored with hypergeometric tests, and a repertoire-size bias correction was applied to TCR pairs. False discovery rates were estimated in a later analysis by permuting HLA or CMV assignments 20 times. In a later analysis, co-occurring TCRs were grouped with DBSCAN, and TCRdist sequence similarity was added when clustering was performed within HLA-allele-positive subsets. Repertoires with fewer than 30,000 or more than 120,000 public chains, plus five repertoires with anomalous nucleotide sharing, were excluded from co-occurrence clustering. Here the immuneACCESS table is served through TCRdb, limited to in-frame sequences with V and J called. Missing clones are a known gap in these copies; in checked studies unresolved V genes cover under half, and the rest lacks a known reason. Clone size and the V and J calls come from that table; the DNA yielded D and trimming. For this sample the table gives approximately 150,000 clones, of which around 75% were detected only once. Roughly 2% of the sample is in the top ten clones.

The data were obtained in a study of cytomegalovirus exposure and HLA in healthy donors listed by TCRdb under 2017. With respect to the entire study: An earlier analysis of some 620 of the donors reported 250 to 300 Gb of sequence data and 90 million to 120 million unique TCR beta sequences obtained from around 170 million T cells. An early release that covered some 630 HLA-typed donors contained 300 to 350 gigabases of sequencing data and around 80 million unique TCR sequences. Of the roughly 420 genotyped donors, 80% to 90% were placed in the genetic ancestry cluster associated with self-reported Caucasian donors. The aim of the study was to test whether cataloging public T cell receptors could identify signatures of past pathogen exposure. The study profiled the T cell repertoires of about 720 subjects by immunosequencing and related them to cytomegalovirus serostatus. A separate validation cohort of 100 to 150 different subjects was used in addition to the roughly 670-subject first cohort. The study combined high-throughput TCR immunosequencing, statistical association of individual TCRs with disease status, and machine learning to predict cytomegalovirus infection status. To study patterns of TCR occurrence, a later analysis re-analyzed previously published TCR beta repertoires from several hundred donors and added high-resolution HLA genotyping. In the later analysis, no new phenotypic data were used to find candidate immune exposures; instead, reliance was placed on TCR beta sequences and their occurrence across donors. An earlier analysis of 587 of the donors applied high-throughput TCR beta sequencing to assess whether each TCR beta V gene segment acted as functional or pseudogenic. Alongside the repertoire data, information on donor age, sex, ethnicity and CMV serostatus was compiled. A later genetic analysis used genome-wide SNP genotypes for about three fifths of the 666 donors, treating that subset as a discovery cohort. Every discovery cohort repertoire had been produced on one sequencing platform. HLA typing included class I and class II loci at four-digit resolution. The number of typed donors differed by locus: about 620-640 for A, B, C, DRB1 and DQB1; 522 for DQA1; 606 for DPA1; and some 430 for DPB1. A handful of DR-DQ haplotypes were handled as single units for association and clustering because linkage in the cohort was strong. On average, about 200,000 unique TCR beta nucleotide sequences were sequenced per donor among about 400 genotyped donors of the cohort, with 15% to 20% of those sequences being non-productive.

Beyond this particular receptor, the publication reports: The earlier analysis of about 600 of the donors excluded 15 to 20 rarely observed V segments, including chromosome 9 orphons, because counts were too low. Strong co-occurrence of HLA alleles, especially DR and DQ, made assigning TCR associations to individual alleles difficult. In a later analysis, HLA-associated TCR beta chains showed more clonal expansion and lower generation probabilities than non-associated chains that were equally common. Several of the top co-occurrence clusters appeared to be linked to parvovirus B19, influenza, CMV and Epstein-Barr virus, according to a later analysis. The cohort was sequenced for TCR beta chains only, and without alpha or paired-chain data the features that could be detected were limited. A cluster of highly shared sequence variants was judged likely to represent a technical artifact of the sequencing pipeline. In a later analysis, the rate of TCR association differed among HLA loci, with DRB1 alleles having the most associated TCRs and HLA-C alleles having the fewest. Specific HLA alleles were associated with 15,000 to 20,000 TCR beta sequences at a false discovery rate of 0.05 in a later analysis. A further reported finding was that TCR beta sequences accurately predicted the HLA-A and HLA-B alleles for most subjects in the first cohort. In vitro tests confirmed that a few of the cytomegalovirus-associated TCR beta chains recognize cytomegalovirus antigens. The presence/absence analyses assumed that sequencing depth was roughly uniform across donors, and that assumption may not be true. In a later analysis, most CMV-associated TCR beta chains were found to appear HLA-restricted, with HLA associations seemingly driven largely by CMV exposure. In both the original and validation cohorts, the classifier was reported to diagnose cytomegalovirus status with high specificity and sensitivity. In the study, 164 TCR beta chains were listed as associated with cytomegalovirus. V-gene and J-gene trimming of TCR beta chains was associated with a missense DCLRE1C variant in a later genetic analysis, and the association was replicated in an independent cohort. Most TCR sequences were observed very rarely across donors, whereas some public TCRs were present in many individuals. Because HLA typing was missing for some donors at each locus, association tests included only the typed subset. The authors suggested that the approach could potentially be generalized to other disease states and immunological phenotypes. Correlated functional status among segregating V segments might be attributable to linkage disequilibrium, but an unknown experimental factor could not be ruled out. In an earlier analysis of several hundred of the donors, most TCR beta V segments were observed in productive rearrangements about 87% or about 30% of the time, broadly matching IMGT annotations. Some IMGT-functional V segments, including TRBV6-2 and TRBV6-3, could not be told apart with the 87-base-pair reads, so those segments were excluded. CMV serostatus was the only immune exposure information available for the cohort. Compared with the roughly 700-donor mean, donors in an Asian-associated ancestry cluster had fewer N-insertions in productive TCRs, according to a later genetic analysis.

Looking up the germline V gene (reference sequence) yields CDR1 SEHNR and CDR2 FQNEAQ. V is cut by 6 bases and J by 0 bases, and the space between the germline ends is 11 bases. From the cysteine through the phenylalanine, the CDR3 covers 15 amino acids. Solely the CDR3 DNA is kept, with 45 bases framed from the first base. Sequencing was carried out using PBMCs. The receptor was isolated from a human donor in good health. The receptor chain draws on TRBV7-9 and TRBJ1-4, with no reliable assignment of the D segment. The CDR3 corresponds to CASRKDTATNEKLFF. The nucleotides read TGTGCCAGCAGAAAAGACACTGCAACTAATGAAAAACTGTTTTTT.